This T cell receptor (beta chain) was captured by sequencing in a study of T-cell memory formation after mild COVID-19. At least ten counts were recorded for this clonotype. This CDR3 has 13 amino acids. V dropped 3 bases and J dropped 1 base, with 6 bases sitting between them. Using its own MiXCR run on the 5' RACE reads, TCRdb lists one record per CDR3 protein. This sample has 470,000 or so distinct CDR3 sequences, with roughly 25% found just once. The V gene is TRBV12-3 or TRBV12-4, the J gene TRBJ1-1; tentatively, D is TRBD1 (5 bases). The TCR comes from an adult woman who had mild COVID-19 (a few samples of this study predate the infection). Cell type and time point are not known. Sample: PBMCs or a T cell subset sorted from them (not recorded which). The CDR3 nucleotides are TGTGCCAGCAGTTTCGGACAGAACACTGAAGCTTTCTTT. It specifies CASSFGQNTEAFF.